These 8 T cell receptor beta chains were all obtained from the same sample, sequenced in a study of fetal regulatory T cell absence and autoimmunity. TCRdb keeps only in-frame clones here, not all; method: immunoSEQ multiplex PCR. The table lists about 95,000 clones, 72% of them singletons, with roughly 2% in the top ten. Sequencing was carried out using pancreas tissue. These receptors were obtained from a male donor with IPEX syndrome.

This sequence joins TRBV11-1 and TRBJ2-4; 7 nucleotides align to TRBD1. The CDR3 contains 18 residues. Germline assignment: CDR1 SGHAT and CDR2 FQDESV (reference sequence). V was clipped by 1 base and J by 1 base; unmatched bases: 10. CDR3 sequence: CASSLGQGHSGAKNIQYF. In DNA form, the CDR3 reads TGTGCCAGCAGCTTAGGACAGGGCCACTCGGGGGCCAAAAACATTCAGTACTTC.

This clone was counted between two and nine times. The chain couples TRBV5-5 to TRBJ2-7, with 8 bases lining up with TRBD2. This CDR3 has 16 amino acids. Germline V gene lookup returns CDR1 SGHKS and CDR2 YYEKEE (reference sequence). Trimming at V came to 4 bases and at J to 3 bases, leaving 12 bases not matched to a gene. This CDR3 reads CASSHQPAGALYEQYF. CDR3 DNA: TGTGCCAGCAGCCACCAACCAGCGGGAGCCCTCTACGAGCAGTACTTC.

The chain has TRBV4-1 and TRBJ1-5, with TRBD1 identical over 10 bases. V shed 5 bases and J 2 bases; nucleotides not matched to a gene: 6. Germline CDR1 reads MGHRA; CDR2 reads YSYEKL. The length of the CDR3 is 16 residues. In DNA form, the CDR3 reads TGCGCCAGCAGCGAAGTGGGACAGGGGCGCAATCAGCCCCAGCATTTT. It codes for CASSEVGQGRNQPQHF.

The V and J genes are TRBV27 and TRBJ1-3; D unresolved. The germline V and J ends were trimmed by 2 bases and 2 bases, with 7 bases remaining between them. Germline lookup yields CDR1 MNHEY and CDR2 SMNVEV (reference sequence). This CDR3 is built from 14 residues. The CDR3 spells CASSLRSTGNTIYF. DNA for the CDR3: TGTGCCAGCAGTTTAAGGTCAACTGGAAACACCATATATTTT.

The V gene is TRBV4-1, the J gene TRBJ2-7, with D perhaps matching TRBD2 (6 bases). V was shortened by 4 bases and J by 4 bases, with 23 bases between the two germline ends. Germline V gene sequence: CDR1 MGHRA, CDR2 YSYEKL. The CDR3 is 17 residues long. In nucleotides, the CDR3 is TGCGCCAGCAGCCTAAGCCCCCCGCGGGGACCCATATACGAGCAGTACTTC. Translating gives CASSLSPPRGPIYEQYF.

This chain joins TRBV9 and TRBJ2-7; D ambiguous. The germline gives CDR1 SGDLS, CDR2 YYNGEE. The CDR3 runs 13 residues. V shed 0 bases and J shed 4 bases, with 8 bases lying between them. CDR3 DNA: TGTGCCAGCAGCGTAGGATGGGGATACGAGCAGTACTTC. Translating it yields CASSVGWGYEQYF.

The chain recombines TRBV9 with TRBJ2-5, with D possibly called TRBD1 or TRBD2 (5 bases each). There are 15 residues in the CDR3. CDR1 and CDR2 (germline): SGDLS, YYNGEE. Trimming took off 3 bases at V and 6 bases at J, with 18 bases between the two ends. The CDR3 sequence: CASSAHRDPRQTQYF. In nucleotides, the CDR3 is TGTGCCAGCAGCGCCCACCGGGACCCCAGACAGACCCAGTACTTC.

CDR3 bases: TGTGCCTGGATTGCCCTAGCCCAGAACTTGAACACTGAAGCTTTCTTT. It encodes CAWIALAQNLNTEAFF. The genes are TRBV30 and TRBJ1-1; the D is unclear. Germline CDR1 GTSNPN, CDR2 SVGIG (reference sequence). The CDR3 is 16 amino acids. V shed 4 bases and J shed 0 bases, with 18 bases lying between them.